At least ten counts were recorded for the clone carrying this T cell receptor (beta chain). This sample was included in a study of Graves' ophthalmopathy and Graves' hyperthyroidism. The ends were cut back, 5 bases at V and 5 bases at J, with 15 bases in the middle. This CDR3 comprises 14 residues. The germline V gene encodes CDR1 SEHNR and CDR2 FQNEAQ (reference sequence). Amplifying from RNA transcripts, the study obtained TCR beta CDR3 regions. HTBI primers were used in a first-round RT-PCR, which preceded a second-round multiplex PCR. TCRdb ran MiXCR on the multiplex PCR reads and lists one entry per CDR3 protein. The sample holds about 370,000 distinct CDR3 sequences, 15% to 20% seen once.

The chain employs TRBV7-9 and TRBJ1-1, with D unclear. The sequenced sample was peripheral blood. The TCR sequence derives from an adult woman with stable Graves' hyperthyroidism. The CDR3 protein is CASSPQGGRTEAFF. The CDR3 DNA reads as TGTGCCAGCAGCCCCCAAGGCGGACGTACTGAAGCTTTCTTT. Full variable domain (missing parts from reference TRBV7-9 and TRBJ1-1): DTGVSQNPRHKITKRGQNVTFRCDPISEHNRLYWYRQTLGQGPEFLTYFQNEAQLEKSRLLSDRFSAERPKGSFSTLEIQRTEQGDSAMYLCASSPQGGRTEAFFGQGTRLTVV.